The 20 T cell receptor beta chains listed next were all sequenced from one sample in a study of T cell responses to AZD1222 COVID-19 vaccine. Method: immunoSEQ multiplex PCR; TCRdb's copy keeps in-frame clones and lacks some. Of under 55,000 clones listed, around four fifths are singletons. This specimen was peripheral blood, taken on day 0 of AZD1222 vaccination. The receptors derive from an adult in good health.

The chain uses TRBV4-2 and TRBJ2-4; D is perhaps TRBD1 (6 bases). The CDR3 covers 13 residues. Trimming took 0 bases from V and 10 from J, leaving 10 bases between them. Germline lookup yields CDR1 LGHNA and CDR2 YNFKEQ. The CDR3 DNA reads TGTGCCAGCAGCCAAGAAGGGGGTCGAATTCAGTACTTC. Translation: CASSQEGGRIQYF.

The chain's CDR3 is CASGPDGQYNEQFF. DNA for the CDR3: TGTGCTAGTGGTCCGGACGGACAGTACAATGAGCAGTTCTTC. The chain employs TRBV12-5 and TRBJ2-1; D may be TRBD1 (6 bases). Trimming stripped 5 bases from V and 4 bases from J, with 12 bases between. CDR1 and CDR2 (germline): LGHNT, FRNRAP. This CDR3 region has 14 residues.

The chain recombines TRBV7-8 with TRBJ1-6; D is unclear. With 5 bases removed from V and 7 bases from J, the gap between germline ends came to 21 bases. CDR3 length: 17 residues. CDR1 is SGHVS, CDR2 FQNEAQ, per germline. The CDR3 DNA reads TGTGCCAGCAGCCCCTCGCCGGCCAGCCTAGCGAATTCACCCCTCCACTTT. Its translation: CASSPSPASLANSPLHF.

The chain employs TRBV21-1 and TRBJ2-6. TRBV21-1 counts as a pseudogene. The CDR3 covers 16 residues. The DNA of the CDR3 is TGTGCCAGCGGCGCCGGGACGCACTCTGGGGCCAACGTCCTGACTTTC. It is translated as CASGAGTHSGANVLTF.

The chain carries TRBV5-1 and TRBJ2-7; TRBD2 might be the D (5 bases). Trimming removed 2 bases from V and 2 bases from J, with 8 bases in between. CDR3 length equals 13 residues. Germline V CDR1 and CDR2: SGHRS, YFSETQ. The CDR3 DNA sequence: TGCGCCAGCAGCTTCGAGAGGGCCTACGAGCAGTACTTC. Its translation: CASSFERAYEQYF. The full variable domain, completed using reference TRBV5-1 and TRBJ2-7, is KAGVTQTPRYLIKTRGQQVTLSCSPISGHRSVSWYQQTPGQGLQFLFEYFSETQRNKGNFPGRFSGRQFSNSRSEMNVSTLELGDSALYLCASSFERAYEQYFGPGTRLTVT.

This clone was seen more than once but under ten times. CDR3 protein: CASSPRGGDYNEQFF. In DNA form, the CDR3 reads TGTGCCAGCAGTCCCCGCGGGGGGGACTACAATGAGCAGTTCTTC. The rearrangement links TRBV3-1 (or the pseudogene TRBV3-2) to TRBJ2-1; 9 bases match TRBD2. Looked up from germline, CDR1 is LGHDT and CDR2 is YNNKEL (reference sequence). This CDR3 has 15 residues. J lost 3 bases, V lost 6 bases, and 6 bases had no gene match.

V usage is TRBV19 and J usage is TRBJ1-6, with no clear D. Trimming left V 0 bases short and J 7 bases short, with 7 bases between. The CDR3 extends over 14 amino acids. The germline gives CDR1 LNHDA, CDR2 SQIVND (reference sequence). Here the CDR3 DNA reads TGTGCCAGTAGTATAGAGACGGGGAATTCACCCCTCCACTTT. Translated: CASSIETGNSPLHF.

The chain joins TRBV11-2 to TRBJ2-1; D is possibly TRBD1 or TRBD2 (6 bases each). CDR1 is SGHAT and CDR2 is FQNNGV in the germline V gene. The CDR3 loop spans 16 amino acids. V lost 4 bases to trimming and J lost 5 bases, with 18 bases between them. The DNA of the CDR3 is TGTGCCAGCAGCTCCCGGCACCGGGGGCTAAACAATGAGCAGTTCTTC. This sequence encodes CASSSRHRGLNNEQFF.

The CDR3 region has the DNA TGTGCCAGCAGGACAGGGTCTGAAGCTTTCTTT. Its translation is CASRTGSEAFF. The chain couples TRBV6-6 to TRBJ1-1, with 7 bases aligning to TRBD1. Losses at the gene ends were 6 bases for V and 6 bases for J; bases not matched to a gene: 1. CDR1 MNHNY and CDR2 SVGAGI come from the germline V gene (reference sequence). The CDR3 spans 11 residues.

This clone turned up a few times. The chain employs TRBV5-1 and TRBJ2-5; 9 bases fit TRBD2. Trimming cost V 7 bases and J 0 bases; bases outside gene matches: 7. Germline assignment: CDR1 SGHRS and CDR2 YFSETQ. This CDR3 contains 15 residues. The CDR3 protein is CASPREREDQETQYF. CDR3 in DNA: TGCGCCAGCCCACGGGAGCGGGAGGACCAAGAGACCCAGTACTTC.

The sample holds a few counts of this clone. CDR3 bases: TGTGCCAGCTCATTTACAGATAGCAATCAGCCCCAGCATTTT. This encodes CASSFTDSNQPQHF. This chain connects TRBV18 to TRBJ1-5, with D uncertain. Germline CDR1 is KGHSH and CDR2 is LQKENI. The CDR3 length is 14 residues. With 5 bases removed from V and 0 bases from J, the gap between germline ends came to 8 bases.

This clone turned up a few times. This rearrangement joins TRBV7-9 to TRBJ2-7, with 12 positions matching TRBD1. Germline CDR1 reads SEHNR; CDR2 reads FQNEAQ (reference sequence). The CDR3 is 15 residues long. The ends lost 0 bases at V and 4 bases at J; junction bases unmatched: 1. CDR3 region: CASSLAGQGAYEQYF. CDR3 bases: TGTGCCAGCAGCTTAGCGGGACAGGGGGCTTACGAGCAGTACTTC. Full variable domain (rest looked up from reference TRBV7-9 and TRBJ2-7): DTGVSQNPRHKITKRGQNVTFRCDPISEHNRLYWYRQTLGQGPEFLTYFQNEAQLEKSRLLSDRFSAERPKGSFSTLEIQRTEQGDSAMYLCASSLAGQGAYEQYFGPGTRLTVT.

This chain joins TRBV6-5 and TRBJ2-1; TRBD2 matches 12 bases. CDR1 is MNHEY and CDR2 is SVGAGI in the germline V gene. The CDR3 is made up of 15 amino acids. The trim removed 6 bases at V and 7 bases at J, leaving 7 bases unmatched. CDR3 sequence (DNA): TGTGCCAGCAGCCCACTAGCGGGGGGCGGGAATGAGCAGTTCTTC. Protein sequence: CASSPLAGGGNEQFF.

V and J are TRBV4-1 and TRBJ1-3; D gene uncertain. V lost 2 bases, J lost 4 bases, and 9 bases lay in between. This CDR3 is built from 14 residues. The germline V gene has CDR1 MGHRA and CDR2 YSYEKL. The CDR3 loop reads CASSQNRVGNTIYF. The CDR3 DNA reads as TGCGCCAGCAGCCAAAATAGGGTCGGAAACACCATATATTTT.

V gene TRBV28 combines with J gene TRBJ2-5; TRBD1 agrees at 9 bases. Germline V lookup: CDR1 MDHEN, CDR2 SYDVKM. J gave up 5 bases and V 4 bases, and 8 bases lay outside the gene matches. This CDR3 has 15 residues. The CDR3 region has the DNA TGTGCCAGCAGTTGGACGGGACAGGGCTTGGAGACCCAGTACTTC. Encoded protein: CASSWTGQGLETQYF.

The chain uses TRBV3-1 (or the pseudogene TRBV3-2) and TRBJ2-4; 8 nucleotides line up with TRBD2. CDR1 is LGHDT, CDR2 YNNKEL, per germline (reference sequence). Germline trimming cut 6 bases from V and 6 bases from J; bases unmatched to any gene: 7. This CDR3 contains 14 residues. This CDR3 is CASRLSAGGNIQYF. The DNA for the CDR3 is TGTGCCAGCAGACTTTCGGCGGGGGGAAACATTCAGTACTTC.

This CDR3 reads CASSQDRVANEKLFF. Written as DNA, the CDR3 is TGCGCCAGCAGCCAAGATCGAGTAGCTAATGAAAAACTGTTTTTT. The rearrangement links TRBV4-3 to TRBJ1-4; D gene unclear. CDR1 and CDR2 from the germline V gene are LGHNA and YSLEER. The CDR3 has 15 residues. The V gene lost 0 bases and the J gene lost 3 bases, with 8 bases spanning the gap.

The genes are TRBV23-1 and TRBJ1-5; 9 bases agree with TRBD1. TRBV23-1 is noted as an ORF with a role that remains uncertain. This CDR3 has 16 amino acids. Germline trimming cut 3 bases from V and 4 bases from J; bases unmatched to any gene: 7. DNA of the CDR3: TGCGCCAGCAGTCATCCTACCGGGACAGGGAATCAGCCCCAGCATTTT. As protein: CASSHPTGTGNQPQHF.

The CDR3 loop is CASSLHRALNQPQHF. The CDR3 region has the DNA TGTGCCAGCAGCTTACACAGGGCGCTCAATCAGCCCCAGCATTTT. J is TRBJ1-5 and V is TRBV7-2; D may be TRBD1 (6 bases). Looked up from germline, CDR1 is SGHTA and CDR2 is FQGNSA. V was cut by 2 bases and J by 3 bases, with 11 bases left in between. This CDR3 contains 15 residues.

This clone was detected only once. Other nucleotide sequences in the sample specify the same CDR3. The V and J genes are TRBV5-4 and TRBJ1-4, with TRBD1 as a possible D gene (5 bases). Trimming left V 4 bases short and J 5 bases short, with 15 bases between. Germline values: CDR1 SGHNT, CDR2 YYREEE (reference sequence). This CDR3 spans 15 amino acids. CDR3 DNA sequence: TGTGCCAGCAGCCCGGGGGGTAGGACGAATGAAAAACTGTTTTTT. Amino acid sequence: CASSPGGRTNEKLFF.